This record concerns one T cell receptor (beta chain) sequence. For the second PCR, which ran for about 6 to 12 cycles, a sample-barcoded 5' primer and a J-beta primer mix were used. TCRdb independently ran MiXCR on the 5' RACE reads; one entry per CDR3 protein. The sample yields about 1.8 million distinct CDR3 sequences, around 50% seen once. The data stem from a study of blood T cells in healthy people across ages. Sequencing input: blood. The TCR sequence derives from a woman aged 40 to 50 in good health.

CDR3 DNA sequence: TGTGCCAGCAGCGTAAGTGGCAGGACTAGTCTGGAGACCCAGTACTTC. Amino acids: CASSVSGRTSLETQYF. The chain recombines TRBV9 with TRBJ2-5; TRBD2 matches at 7 bases. The CDR3 is made up of 16 amino acids. Germline V gene sequence: CDR1 SGDLS, CDR2 YYNGEE. With V trimmed by 1 base and J by 5 bases, 11 bases remained unmatched.